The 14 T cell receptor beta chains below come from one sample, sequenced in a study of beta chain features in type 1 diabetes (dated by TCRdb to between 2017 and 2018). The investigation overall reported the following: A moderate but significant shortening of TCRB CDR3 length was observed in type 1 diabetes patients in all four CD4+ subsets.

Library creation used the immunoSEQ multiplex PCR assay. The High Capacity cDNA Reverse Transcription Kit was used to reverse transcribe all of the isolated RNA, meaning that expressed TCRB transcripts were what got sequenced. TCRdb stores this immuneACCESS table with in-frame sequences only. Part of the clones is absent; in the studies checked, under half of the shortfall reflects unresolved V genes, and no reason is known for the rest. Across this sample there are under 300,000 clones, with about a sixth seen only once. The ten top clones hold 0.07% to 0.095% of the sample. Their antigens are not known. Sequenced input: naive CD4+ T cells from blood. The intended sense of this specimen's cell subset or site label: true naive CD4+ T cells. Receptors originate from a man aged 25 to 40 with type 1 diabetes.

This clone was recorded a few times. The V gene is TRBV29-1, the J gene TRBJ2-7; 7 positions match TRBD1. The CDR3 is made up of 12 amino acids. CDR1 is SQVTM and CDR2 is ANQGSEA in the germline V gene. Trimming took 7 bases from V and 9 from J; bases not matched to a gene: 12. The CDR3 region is CSGSPGQETQYF. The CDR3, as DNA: TGCAGCGGTAGTCCCGGACAGGAGACGCAGTACTTC.

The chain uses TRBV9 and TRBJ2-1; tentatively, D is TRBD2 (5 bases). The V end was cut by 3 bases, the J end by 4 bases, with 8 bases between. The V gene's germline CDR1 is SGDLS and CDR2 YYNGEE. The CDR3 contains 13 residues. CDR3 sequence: CASSGGEYNEQFF. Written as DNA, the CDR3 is TGTGCCAGCAGCGGTGGGGAGTACAATGAGCAGTTCTTC.

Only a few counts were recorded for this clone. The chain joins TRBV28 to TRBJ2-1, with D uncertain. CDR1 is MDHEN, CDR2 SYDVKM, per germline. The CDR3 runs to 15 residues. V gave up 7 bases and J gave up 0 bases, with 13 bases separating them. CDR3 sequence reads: CASTERSASYNEQFF. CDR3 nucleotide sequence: TGTGCCAGCACCGAAAGAAGCGCCTCCTACAATGAGCAGTTCTTC.

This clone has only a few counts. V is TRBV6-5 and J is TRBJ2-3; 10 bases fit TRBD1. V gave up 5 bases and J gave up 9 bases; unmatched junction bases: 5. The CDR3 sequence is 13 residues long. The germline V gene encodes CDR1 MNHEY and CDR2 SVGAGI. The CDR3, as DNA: TGTGCCAGCAGTGGACAGGGGGGAAGGACGCAGTATTTT. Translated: CASSGQGGRTQYF.

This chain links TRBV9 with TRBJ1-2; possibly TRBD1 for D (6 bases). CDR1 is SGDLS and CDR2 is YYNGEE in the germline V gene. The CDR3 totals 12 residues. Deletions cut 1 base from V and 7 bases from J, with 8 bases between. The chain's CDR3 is CASSVSGVGYTF. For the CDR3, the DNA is TGTGCCAGCAGCGTATCAGGGGTTGGCTACACCTTC.

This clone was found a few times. The CDR3 bases are TGCGCCAGCAGTACAAATACTGGGGCCAACGTCCTGACTTTC. This sequence encodes CASSTNTGANVLTF. The V gene is TRBV5-1, the J gene TRBJ2-6; D uncertain. Trimming shortened V by 5 bases and J by 2 bases, and 8 bases separated the two germline ends. The germline V gene encodes CDR1 SGHRS and CDR2 YFSETQ. The CDR3 extends over 14 amino acids.

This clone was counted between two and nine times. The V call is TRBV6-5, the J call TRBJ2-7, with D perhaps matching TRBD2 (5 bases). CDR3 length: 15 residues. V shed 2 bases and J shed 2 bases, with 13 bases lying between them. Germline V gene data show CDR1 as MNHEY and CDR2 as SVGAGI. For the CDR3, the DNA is TGTGCCAGCAGTTACCATCGGACTGGTGCCTACGAGCAGTACTTC. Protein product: CASSYHRTGAYEQYF.

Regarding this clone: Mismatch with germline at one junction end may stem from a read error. The CDR3 sequence is CASSAGTSERYEQCF. Written as DNA, the CDR3 is TGCGCCAGCAGCGCCGGGACTAGCGAGCGCTACGAGCAGTGCTTC. J is TRBJ2-7 and V is TRBV5-1; TRBD2 aligns across 10 bases. Germline values: CDR1 SGHRS, CDR2 YFSETQ. CDR3 length: 15 residues.

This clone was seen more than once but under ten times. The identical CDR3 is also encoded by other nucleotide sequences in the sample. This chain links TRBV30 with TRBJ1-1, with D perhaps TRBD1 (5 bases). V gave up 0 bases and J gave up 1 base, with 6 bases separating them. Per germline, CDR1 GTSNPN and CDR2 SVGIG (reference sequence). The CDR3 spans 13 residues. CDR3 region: CAWSVQENTEAFF. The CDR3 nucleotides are TGTGCCTGGAGTGTACAGGAGAACACTGAAGCTTTCTTT.

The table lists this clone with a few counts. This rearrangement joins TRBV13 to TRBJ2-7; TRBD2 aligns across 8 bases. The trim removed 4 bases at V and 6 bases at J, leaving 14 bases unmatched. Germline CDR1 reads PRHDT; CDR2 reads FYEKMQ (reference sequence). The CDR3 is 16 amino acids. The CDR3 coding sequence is TGTGCCAGCAGCTCCACCTCCGGGACTAGTTCCCTCGAGCAGTACTTC. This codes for CASSSTSGTSSLEQYF.

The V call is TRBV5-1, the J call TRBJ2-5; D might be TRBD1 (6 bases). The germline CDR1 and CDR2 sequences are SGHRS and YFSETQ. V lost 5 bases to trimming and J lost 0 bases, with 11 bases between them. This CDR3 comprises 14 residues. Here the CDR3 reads CASSLQGYQETQYF. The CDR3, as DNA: TGCGCCAGCAGTCTACAGGGCTACCAAGAGACCCAGTACTTC.

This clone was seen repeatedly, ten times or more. The CDR3 reads CAWNKGSPGEKLFF. In DNA, the CDR3 is TGTGCCTGGAACAAAGGGAGTCCAGGTGAAAAACTGTTTTTT. The genes are TRBV30 and TRBJ1-4; D not resolved. The CDR3 consists of 14 residues. V was cut by 4 bases and J by 7 bases, with 16 bases left in between. Looked up from germline, CDR1 is GTSNPN and CDR2 is SVGIG (reference sequence).

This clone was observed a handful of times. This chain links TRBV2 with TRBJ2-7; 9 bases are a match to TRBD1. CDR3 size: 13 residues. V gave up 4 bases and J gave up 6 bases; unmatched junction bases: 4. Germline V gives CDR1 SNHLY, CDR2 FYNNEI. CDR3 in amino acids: CASSVGTGLEQYF. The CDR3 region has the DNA TGTGCCAGCAGTGTAGGGACAGGGCTCGAGCAGTACTTC. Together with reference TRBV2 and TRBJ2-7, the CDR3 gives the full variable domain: EPEVTQTPSHQVTQMGQEVILRCVPISNHLYFYWYRQILGQKVEFLVSFYNNEISEKSEIFDDQFSVERPDGSNFTLKIRSTKLEDSAMYFCASSVGTGLEQYFGPGTRLTVT.

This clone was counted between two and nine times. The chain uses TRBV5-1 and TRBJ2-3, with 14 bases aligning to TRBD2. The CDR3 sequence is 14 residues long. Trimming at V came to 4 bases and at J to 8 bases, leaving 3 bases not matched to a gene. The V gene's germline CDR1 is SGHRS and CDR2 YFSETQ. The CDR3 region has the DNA TGCGCCAGCAGCCAGGGACTAGCGGGAGTTACGCAGTATTTT. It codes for CASSQGLAGVTQYF.